This entry is about one T cell receptor (beta chain). The antigen it binds to is not known. Base qualities are missing; no much larger clone stands one base away. As encoded in the germline V gene, CDR1 is KGHSH while CDR2 is LQKENI. There are 17 amino acids in the CDR3, from cysteine to phenylalanine inclusive. CDR3 DNA only is kept here, 51 bases in frame from base 1. The V end gives up 3 bases and the J end 2 bases, leaving 7 bases in the junction not matched to a gene. The immunoSEQ Assay, a bias-controlled multiplex PCR, was used to amplify TCRbeta CDR3 regions from genomic DNA. Under the source paper's analysis protocol: The number of nucleated cells in each sample was estimated from the amplification of reference gene primers within the assay. Sequence reads were collapsed and filtered to measure the absolute abundance of every unique TCRbeta CDR3 rearrangement. For each sample, productive Simpson clonality was calculated as the square root of Simpson's diversity index over productive rearrangements. TCRdb provides this immuneACCESS table in a form limited to in-frame rearrangements. Some clones are lacking; in checked studies, under half of them reflect an unresolved V gene, and why the rest are absent is not known. V and J calls plus clone size are reproduced from that table; the DNA served to infer D and trimming. The sample includes about 350,000 clones, with roughly 90% observed a single time. The top ten clones comprise about 3.9% of the sample.

The entry originates in a study of blood T cell repertoires in COVID-19 (TCRdb year 2020). A note on the overall study: The collaborator samples originated in the United States, Italy and Spain and spanned the acute and convalescent phases of COVID-19. Subjects who had been exposed to COVID-19, were actively infected with it, or had recovered from it provided the deeply sampled blood TCRbeta repertoires that made up the dataset. Samples came from the ongoing ImmuneRACE study (first 160 participants) plus 1,254 subjects from 6 global collaborators. The prospective study material was composed of cDNA or gDNA derived from T cells, B-cell-depleted T cells, or PBMCs. A freely available public database, intended as a resource for researchers studying the immune response to SARS-CoV-2, is where the repertoires were released. The sample metadata nearly always contained a de-identified subject ID, COVID-19 status, age in years and sex. HLA class I and class II types, where available, came from metadata supplied by the sample provider rather than from assay-based typing.

At one collaborating source in Seattle, patients were enrolled during active infection and were followed longitudinally through the course of disease. Whole blood was collected in K2EDTA tubes by collaborating institutions according to the institutions' own protocols. Collaborator samples were shipped for TCRbeta analysis as frozen whole blood, isolated PBMCs, or DNA extracted from either sample type. General study outcomes and caveats: How much clinical and demographic metadata was included differed by source and by participant, and the metadata was provided uncurated.

The source of this sequence is a woman in her sixties with COVID-19, enrolled during active disease. Sequenced input: peripheral blood. The chain is encoded by TRBV18 joined to TRBJ2-3; TRBD2 matches 11 bases in the middle. This receptor has the CDR3 CASSPGRLAGNTDTQYF. The DNA is as follows: TGTGCCAGCTCACCTGGCAGACTAGCGGGAAACACAGATACGCAGTATTTT.